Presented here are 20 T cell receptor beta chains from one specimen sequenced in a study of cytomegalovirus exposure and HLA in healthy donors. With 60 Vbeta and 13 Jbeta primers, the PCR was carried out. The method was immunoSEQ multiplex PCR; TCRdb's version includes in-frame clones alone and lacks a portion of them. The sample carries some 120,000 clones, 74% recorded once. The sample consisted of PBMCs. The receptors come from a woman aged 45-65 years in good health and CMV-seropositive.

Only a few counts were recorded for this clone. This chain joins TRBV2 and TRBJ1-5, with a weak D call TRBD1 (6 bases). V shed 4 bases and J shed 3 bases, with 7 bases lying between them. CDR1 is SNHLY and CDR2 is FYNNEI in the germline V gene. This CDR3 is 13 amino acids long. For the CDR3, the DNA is TGTGCCAGCAGTGGGACAGTCAATCAGCCCCAGCATTTT. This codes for CASSGTVNQPQHF.

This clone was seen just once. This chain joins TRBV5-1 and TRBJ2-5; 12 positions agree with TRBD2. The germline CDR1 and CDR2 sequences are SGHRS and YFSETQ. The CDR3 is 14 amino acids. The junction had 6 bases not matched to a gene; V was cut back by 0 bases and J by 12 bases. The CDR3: CASSLGLAGAHKYF. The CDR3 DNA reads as TGCGCCAGCAGCTTGGGACTAGCGGGGGCCCACAAGTACTTC.

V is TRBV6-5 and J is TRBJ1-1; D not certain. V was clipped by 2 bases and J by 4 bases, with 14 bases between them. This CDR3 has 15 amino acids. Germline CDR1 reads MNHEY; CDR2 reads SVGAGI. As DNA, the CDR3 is TGTGCCAGCAGTTACGAGACCAGCGGAAGCACTGAAGCTTTCTTT. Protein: CASSYETSGSTEAFF.

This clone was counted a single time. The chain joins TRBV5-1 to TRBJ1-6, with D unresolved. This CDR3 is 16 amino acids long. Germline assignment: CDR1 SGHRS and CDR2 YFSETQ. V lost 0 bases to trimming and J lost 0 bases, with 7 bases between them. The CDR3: CASSLGLSSYNSPLHF. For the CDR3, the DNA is TGCGCCAGCAGCTTGGGATTGAGCTCCTATAATTCACCCCTCCACTTT.

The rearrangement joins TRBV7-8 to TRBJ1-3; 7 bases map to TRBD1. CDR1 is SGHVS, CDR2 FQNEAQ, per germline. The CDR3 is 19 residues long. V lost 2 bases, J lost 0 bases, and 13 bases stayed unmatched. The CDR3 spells CASSLKDGKGGFSGNTIYF. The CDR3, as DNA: TGTGCCAGCAGCTTAAAGGACGGGAAAGGGGGCTTCTCTGGAAACACCATATATTTT.

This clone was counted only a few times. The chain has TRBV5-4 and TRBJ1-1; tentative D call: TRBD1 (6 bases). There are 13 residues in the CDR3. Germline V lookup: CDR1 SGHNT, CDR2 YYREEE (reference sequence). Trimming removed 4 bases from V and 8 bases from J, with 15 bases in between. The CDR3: CASSVQGSLEAFF. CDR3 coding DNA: TGTGCCAGCAGCGTACAGGGCAGCTTGGAAGCTTTCTTT. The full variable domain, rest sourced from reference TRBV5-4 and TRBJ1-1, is ETGVTQSPTHLIKTRGQQVTLRCSSQSGHNTVSWYQQALGQGPQFIFQYYREEENGRGNFPPRFSGLQFPNYSSELNVNALELDDSALYLCASSVQGSLEAFFGQGTRLTVV.

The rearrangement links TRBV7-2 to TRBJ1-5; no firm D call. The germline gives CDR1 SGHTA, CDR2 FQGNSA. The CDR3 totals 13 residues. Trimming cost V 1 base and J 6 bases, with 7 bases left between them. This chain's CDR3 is CASSLDRLQPQHF. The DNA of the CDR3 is TGTGCCAGCAGCTTAGATCGTCTTCAGCCCCAGCATTTT.

The CDR3 region is CASSLGTAPGGQPQHF. CDR3 DNA: TGTGCCAGCAGCTTAGGTACGGCCCCGGGGGGCCAGCCCCAGCATTTT. The chain links TRBV7-2 to TRBJ1-5; tentative D call: TRBD1 (6 bases). The CDR3 consists of 16 residues. V shed 1 base and J shed 7 bases, with 17 bases lying between them. In germline, CDR1 is SGHTA, CDR2 FQGNSA.

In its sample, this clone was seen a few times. The CDR3 coding sequence is TGTGCCAGCAGCTTACCCAATGGCAATCAGCCCCAGCATTTT. It encodes CASSLPNGNQPQHF. V gene TRBV7-9 combines with J gene TRBJ1-5; no firm D call. Germline values: CDR1 SEHNR, CDR2 FQNEAQ (reference sequence). Trimming shortened V by 2 bases and J by 2 bases, and 7 bases separated the two germline ends. The CDR3 contains 14 residues.

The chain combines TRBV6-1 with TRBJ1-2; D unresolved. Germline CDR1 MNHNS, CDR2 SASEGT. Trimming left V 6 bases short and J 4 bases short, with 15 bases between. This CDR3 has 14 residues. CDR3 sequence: CASRSPGEGYGYTF. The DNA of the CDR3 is TGTGCCAGCAGATCCCCCGGGGAGGGCTATGGCTACACCTTC.

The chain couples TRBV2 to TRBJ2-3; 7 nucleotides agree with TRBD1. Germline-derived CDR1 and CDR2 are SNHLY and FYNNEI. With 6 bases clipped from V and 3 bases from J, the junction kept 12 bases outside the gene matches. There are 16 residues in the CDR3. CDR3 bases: TGTGCCAGCAGAGATCTCCGGGACAGCCTAACAGATACGCAGTATTTT. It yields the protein CASRDLRDSLTDTQYF.

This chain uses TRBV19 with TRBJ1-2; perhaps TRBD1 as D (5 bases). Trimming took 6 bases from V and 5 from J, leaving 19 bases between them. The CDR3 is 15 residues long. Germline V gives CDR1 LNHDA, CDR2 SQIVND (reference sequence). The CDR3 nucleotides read TGTGCCAGTAGACCCAGTTTCAGGGAAAGGTATGGCTACACCTTC. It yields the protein CASRPSFRERYGYTF.

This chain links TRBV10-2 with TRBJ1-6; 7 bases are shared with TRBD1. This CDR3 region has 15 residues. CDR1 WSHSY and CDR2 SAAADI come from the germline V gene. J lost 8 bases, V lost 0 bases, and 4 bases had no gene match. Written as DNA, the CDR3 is TGCGCCAGCAGTGAGTCTGGACAGGAAGATTCACCCCTCCACTTT. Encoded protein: CASSESGQEDSPLHF.

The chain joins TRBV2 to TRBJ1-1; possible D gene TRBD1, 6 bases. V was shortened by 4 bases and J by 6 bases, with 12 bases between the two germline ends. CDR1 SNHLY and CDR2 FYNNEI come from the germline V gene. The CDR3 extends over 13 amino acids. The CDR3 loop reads CASSVLGAAEAFF. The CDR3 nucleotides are TGTGCCAGCAGTGTCCTGGGGGCCGCTGAAGCTTTCTTT.

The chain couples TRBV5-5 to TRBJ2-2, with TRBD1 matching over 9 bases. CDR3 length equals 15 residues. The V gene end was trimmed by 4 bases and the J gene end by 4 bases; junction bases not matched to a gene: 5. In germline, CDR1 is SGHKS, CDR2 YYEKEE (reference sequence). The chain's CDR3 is CASSPETGGTGELFF. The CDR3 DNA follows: TGTGCCAGCAGCCCGGAGACAGGGGGCACCGGGGAGCTGTTTTTT. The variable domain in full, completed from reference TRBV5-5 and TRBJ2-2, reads DAGVTQSPTHLIKTRGQQVTLRCSPISGHKSVSWYQQVLGQGPQFIFQYYEKEERGRGNFPDRFSARQFPNYSSELNVNALLLGDSALYLCASSPETGGTGELFFGEGSRLTVL.

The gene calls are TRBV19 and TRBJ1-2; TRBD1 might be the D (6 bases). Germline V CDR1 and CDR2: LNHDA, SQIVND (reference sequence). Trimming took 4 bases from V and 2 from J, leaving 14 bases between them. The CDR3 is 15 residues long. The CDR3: CASSNSPDRNYGYTF. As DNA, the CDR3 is TGTGCCAGTAGTAACTCCCCGGACAGAAACTATGGCTACACCTTC.

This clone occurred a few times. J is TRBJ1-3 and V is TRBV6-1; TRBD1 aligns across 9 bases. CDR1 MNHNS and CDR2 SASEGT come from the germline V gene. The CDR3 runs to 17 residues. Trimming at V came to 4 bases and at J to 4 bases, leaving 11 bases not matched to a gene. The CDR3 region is CASSGLWTGVQGNTIYF. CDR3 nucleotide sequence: TGTGCCAGCAGTGGGCTCTGGACAGGGGTGCAAGGAAACACCATATATTTT.

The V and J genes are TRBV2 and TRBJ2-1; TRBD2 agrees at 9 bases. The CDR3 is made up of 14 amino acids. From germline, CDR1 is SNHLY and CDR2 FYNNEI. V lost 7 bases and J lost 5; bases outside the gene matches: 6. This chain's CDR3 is CASNKRGANNEQFF. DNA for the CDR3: TGTGCCAGCAATAAGCGGGGGGCTAACAATGAGCAGTTCTTC.

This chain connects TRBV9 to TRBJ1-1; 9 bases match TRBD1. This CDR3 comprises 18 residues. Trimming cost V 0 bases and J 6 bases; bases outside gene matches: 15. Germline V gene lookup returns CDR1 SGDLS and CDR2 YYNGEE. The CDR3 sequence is CASSVGPGTGYERPEAFF. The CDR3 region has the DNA TGTGCCAGCAGCGTAGGACCCGGGACAGGGTATGAACGACCTGAAGCTTTCTTT.

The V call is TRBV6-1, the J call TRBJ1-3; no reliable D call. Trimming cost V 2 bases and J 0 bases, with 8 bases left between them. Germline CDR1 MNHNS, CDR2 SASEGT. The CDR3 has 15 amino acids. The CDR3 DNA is TGTGCCAGCAGTGAATCCCCCGTCTCTGGAAACACCATATATTTT. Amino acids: CASSESPVSGNTIYF.